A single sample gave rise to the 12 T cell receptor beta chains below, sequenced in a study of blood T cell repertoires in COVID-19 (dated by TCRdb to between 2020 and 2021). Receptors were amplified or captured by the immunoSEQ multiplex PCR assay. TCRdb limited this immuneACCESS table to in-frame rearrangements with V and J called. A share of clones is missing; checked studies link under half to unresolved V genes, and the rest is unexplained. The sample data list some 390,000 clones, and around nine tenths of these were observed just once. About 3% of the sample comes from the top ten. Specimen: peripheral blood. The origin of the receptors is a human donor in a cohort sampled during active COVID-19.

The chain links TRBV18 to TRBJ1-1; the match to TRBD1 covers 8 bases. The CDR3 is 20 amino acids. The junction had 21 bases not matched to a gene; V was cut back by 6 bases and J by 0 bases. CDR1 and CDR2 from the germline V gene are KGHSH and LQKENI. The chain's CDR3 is CASSFRTGKGTGTVNTEAFF. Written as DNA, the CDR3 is TGTGCCAGCTCTTTTAGGACAGGGAAGGGCACGGGTACAGTGAACACTGAAGCTTTCTTT. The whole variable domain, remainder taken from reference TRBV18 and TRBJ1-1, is NAGVMQNPRHLVRRRGQEARLRCSPMKGHSHVYWYRQLPEEGLKFMVYLQKENIIDESGMPKERFSAEFPKEGPSILRIQQVVRGDSAAYFCASSFRTGKGTGTVNTEAFFGQGTRLTVV.

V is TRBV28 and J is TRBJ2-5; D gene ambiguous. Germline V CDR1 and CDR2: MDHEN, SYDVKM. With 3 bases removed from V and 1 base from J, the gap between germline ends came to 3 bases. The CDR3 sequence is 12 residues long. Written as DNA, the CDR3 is TGTGCCAGCAGTTTCTTCCAAGAGACCCAGTACTTC. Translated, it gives CASSFFQETQYF.

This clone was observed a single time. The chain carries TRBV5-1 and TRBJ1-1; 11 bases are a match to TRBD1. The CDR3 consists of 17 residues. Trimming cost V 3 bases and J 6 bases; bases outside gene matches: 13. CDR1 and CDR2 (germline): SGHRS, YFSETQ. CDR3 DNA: TGCGCCAGCAGCTGGACCGGGACAGGGGGTGAGGGGGCTGAAGCTTTCTTT. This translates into CASSWTGTGGEGAEAFF. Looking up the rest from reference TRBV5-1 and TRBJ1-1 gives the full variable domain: KAGVTQTPRYLIKTRGQQVTLSCSPISGHRSVSWYQQTPGQGLQFLFEYFSETQRNKGNFPGRFSGRQFSNSRSEMNVSTLELGDSALYLCASSWTGTGGEGAEAFFGQGTRLTVV.

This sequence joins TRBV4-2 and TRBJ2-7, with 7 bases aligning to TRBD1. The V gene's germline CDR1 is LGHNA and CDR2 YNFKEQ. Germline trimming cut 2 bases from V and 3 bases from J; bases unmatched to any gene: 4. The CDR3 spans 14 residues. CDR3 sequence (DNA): TGTGCCAGCAGCCAACCCGGACAGGACTACGAGCAGTACTTC. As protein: CASSQPGQDYEQYF.

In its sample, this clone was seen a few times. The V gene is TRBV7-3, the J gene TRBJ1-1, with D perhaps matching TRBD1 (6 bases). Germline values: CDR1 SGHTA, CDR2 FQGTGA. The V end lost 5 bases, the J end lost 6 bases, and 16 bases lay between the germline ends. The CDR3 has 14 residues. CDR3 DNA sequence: TGTGCCAGCAGCGAGACAGGCGTCGGGGCTGAAGCTTTCTTT. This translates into CASSETGVGAEAFF. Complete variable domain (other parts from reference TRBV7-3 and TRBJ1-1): GAGVSQTPSNKVTEKGKYVELRCDPISGHTALYWYRQSLGQGPEFLIYFQGTGAADDSGLPNDRFFAVRPEGSVSTLKIQRTERGDSAVYLCASSETGVGAEAFFGQGTRLTVV.

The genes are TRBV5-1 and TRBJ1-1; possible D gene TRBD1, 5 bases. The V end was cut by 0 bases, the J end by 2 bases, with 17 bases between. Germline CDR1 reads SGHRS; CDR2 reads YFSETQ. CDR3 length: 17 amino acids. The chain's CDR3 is CASSLAGGFNTNTEAFF. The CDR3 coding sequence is TGCGCCAGCAGCTTGGCCGGGGGATTTAATACTAACACTGAAGCTTTCTTT.

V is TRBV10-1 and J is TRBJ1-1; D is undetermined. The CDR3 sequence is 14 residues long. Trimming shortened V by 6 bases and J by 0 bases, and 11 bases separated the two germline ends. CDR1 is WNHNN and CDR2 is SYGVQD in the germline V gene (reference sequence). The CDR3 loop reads CASSAGRMNTEAFF. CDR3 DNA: TGCGCCAGCAGCGCCGGCAGGATGAACACTGAAGCTTTCTTT.

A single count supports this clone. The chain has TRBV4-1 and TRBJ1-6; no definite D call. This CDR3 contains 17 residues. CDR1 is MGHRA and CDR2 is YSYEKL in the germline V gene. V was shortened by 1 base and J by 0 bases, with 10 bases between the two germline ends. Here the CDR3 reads CASSQVIVSSYNSPLHF. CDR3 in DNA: TGCGCCAGCAGCCAAGTAATCGTGAGCTCCTATAATTCACCCCTCCACTTT.

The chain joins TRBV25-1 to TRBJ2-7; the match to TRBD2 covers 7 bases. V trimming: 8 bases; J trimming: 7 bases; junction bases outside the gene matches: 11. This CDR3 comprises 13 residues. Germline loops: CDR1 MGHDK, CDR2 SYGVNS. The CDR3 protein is CASSKGGTKEQYF. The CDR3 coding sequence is TGTGCCAGCTCTAAGGGAGGGACCAAAGAGCAGTACTTC.

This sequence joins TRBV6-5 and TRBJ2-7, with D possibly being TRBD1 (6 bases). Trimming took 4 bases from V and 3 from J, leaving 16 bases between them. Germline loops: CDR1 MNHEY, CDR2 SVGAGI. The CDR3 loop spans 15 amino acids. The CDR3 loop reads CASSLSGTKIYEQYF. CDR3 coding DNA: TGTGCCAGCAGTTTATCCGGGACAAAAATCTACGAGCAGTACTTC.

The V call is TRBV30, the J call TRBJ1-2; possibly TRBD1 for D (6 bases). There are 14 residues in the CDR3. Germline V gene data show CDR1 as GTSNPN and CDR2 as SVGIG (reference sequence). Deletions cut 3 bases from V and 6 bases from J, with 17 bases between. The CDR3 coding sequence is TGTGCCTGGAGCCCTCGGGGAGGGGGAGATGGCTACACCTTC. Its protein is CAWSPRGGGDGYTF.

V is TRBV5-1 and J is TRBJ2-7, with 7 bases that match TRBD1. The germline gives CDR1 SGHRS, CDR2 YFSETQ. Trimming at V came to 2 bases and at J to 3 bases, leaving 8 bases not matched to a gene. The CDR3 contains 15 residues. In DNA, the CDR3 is TGCGCCAGCAGCTTAATCAGGGGGTCCCTCTACGAGCAGTACTTC. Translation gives CASSLIRGSLYEQYF.